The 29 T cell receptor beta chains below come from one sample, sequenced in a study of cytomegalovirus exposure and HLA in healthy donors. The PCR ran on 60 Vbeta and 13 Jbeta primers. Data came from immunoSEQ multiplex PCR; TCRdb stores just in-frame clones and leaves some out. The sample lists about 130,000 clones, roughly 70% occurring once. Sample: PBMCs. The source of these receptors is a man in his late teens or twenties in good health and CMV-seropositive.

CDR3 protein: CASSITGGSYNEQFF. In DNA form, the CDR3 reads TGTGCCAGCAGCATAACAGGGGGCTCCTACAATGAGCAGTTCTTC. The chain combines TRBV13 with TRBJ2-1, with 8 positions matching TRBD1. The CDR3 is 15 residues long. Germline CDR1 PRHDT, CDR2 FYEKMQ (reference sequence). V shed 5 bases and J 0 bases; nucleotides not matched to a gene: 3.

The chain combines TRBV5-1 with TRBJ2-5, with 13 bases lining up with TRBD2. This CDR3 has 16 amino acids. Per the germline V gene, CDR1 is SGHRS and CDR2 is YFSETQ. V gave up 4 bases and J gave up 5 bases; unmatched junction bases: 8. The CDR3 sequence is CASSVRTSGGGETQYF. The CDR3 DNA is TGCGCCAGCAGCGTCAGGACTAGCGGGGGCGGGGAGACCCAGTACTTC.

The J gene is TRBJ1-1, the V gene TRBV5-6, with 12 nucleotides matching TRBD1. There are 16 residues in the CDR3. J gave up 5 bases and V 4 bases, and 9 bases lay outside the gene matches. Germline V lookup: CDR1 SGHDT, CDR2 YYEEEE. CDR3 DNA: TGTGCCAGCAGCCTGGGACAGGGGGCGCTGGGTACTGAAGCTTTCTTT. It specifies CASSLGQGALGTEAFF.

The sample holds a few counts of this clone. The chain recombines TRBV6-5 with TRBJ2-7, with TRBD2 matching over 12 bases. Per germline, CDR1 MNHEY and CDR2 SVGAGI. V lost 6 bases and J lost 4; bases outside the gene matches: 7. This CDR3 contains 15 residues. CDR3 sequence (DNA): TGTGCCAGCAGAGTTTCGACTAGCGGGGGATACGAGCAGTACTTC. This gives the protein CASRVSTSGGYEQYF.

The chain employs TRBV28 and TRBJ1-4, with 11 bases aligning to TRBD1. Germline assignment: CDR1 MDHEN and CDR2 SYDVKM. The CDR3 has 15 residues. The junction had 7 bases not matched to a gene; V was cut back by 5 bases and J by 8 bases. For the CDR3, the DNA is TGTGCCAGCAGTCAATCCGGGACAGGGGGAGAAAAACTGTTTTTT. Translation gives CASSQSGTGGEKLFF.

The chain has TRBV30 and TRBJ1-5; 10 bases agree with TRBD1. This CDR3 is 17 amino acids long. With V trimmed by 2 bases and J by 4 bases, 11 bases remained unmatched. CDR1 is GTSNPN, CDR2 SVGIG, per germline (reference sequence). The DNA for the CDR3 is TGTGCCTGGAGTACTCACCTCGGGACAGGGGTTAATCAGCCCCAGCATTTT. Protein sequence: CAWSTHLGTGVNQPQHF.

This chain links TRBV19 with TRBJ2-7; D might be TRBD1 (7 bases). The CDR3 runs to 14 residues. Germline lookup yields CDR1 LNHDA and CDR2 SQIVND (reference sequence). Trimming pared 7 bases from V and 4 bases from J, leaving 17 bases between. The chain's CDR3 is CASKETGTSYEQYF. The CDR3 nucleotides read TGTGCCAGTAAGGAGACAGGGACTTCGTACGAGCAGTACTTC.

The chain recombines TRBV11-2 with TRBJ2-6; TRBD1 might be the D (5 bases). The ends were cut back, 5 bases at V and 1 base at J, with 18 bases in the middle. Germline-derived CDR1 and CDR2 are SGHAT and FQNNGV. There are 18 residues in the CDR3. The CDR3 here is CASSRRGAWDSGANVLTF. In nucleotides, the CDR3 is TGTGCCAGCAGCCGACGTGGGGCCTGGGATTCTGGGGCCAACGTCCTGACTTTC.

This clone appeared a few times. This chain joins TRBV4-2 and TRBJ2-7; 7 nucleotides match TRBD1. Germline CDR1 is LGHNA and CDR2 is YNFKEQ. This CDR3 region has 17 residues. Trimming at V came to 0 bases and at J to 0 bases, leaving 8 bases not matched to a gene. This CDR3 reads CASSQDGTVKISYEQYF. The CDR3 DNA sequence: TGTGCCAGCAGCCAAGATGGGACAGTTAAAATCTCCTACGAGCAGTACTTC.

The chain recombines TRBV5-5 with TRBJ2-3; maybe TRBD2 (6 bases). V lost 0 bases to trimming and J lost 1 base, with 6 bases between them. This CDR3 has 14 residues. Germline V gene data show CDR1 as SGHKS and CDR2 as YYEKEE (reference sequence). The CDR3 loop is CASSLGEGTDTQYF. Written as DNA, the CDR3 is TGTGCCAGCAGCTTGGGGGAGGGCACAGATACGCAGTATTTT.

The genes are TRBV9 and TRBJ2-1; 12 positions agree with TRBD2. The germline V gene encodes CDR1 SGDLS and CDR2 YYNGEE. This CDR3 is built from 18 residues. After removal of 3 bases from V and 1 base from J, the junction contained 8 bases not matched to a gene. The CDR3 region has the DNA TGTGCCAGCAGCGCCGTCGTTACTAGCGGGAGGTCCTACAATGAGCAGTTCTTC. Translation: CASSAVVTSGRSYNEQFF. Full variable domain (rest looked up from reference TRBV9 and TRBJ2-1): DSGVTQTPKHLITATGQRVTLRCSPRSGDLSVYWYQQSLDQGLQFLIQYYNGEERAKGNILERFSAQQFPDLHSELNLSSLELGDSALYFCASSAVVTSGRSYNEQFFGPGTRLTVL.

This CDR3 reads CASSPPGDRVNEQYF. The CDR3 nucleotides read TGTGCCAGCAGTCCCCCTGGGGACAGGGTGAACGAGCAGTACTTC. V is TRBV28 and J is TRBJ2-7; TRBD1 matches 9 bases. The CDR3 covers 15 residues. Looked up from germline, CDR1 is MDHEN and CDR2 is SYDVKM. V gave up 5 bases and J gave up 5 bases; unmatched junction bases: 10.

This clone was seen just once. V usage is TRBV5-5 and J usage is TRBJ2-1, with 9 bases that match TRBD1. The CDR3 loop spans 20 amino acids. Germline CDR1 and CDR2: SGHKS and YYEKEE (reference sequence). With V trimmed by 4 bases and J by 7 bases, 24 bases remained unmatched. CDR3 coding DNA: TGTGCCAGCAGCCTGGGGGCCGGGACAGGGTTATCAGGTACTAGGAATGAGCAGTTCTTC. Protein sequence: CASSLGAGTGLSGTRNEQFF.

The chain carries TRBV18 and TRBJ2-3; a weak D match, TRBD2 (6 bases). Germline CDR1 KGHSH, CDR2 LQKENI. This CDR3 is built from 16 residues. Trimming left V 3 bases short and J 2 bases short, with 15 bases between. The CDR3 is CASSPPGADYTDTQYF. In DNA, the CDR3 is TGTGCCAGCTCACCCCCTGGGGCGGACTACACAGATACGCAGTATTTT.

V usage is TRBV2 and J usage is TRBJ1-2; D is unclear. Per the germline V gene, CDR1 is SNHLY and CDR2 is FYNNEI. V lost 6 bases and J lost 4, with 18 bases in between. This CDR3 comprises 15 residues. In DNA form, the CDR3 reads TGTGCCAGCAGCGCTCGGCGGACTGAACTCTATGGCTACACCTTC. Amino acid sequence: CASSARRTELYGYTF.

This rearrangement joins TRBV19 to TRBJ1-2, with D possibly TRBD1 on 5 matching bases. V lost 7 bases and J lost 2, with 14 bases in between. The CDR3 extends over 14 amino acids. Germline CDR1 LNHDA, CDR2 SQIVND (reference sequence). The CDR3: CASTRRGSNYGYTF. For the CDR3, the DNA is TGTGCCAGTACCCGGAGGGGATCCAACTATGGCTACACCTTC.

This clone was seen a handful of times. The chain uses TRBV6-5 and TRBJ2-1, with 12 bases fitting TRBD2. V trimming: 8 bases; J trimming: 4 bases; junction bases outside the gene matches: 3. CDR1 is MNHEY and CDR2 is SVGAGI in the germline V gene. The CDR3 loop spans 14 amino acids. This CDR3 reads CASGGTSGYNEQFF. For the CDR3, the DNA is TGTGCCAGCGGAGGGACTAGCGGGTACAATGAGCAGTTCTTC.

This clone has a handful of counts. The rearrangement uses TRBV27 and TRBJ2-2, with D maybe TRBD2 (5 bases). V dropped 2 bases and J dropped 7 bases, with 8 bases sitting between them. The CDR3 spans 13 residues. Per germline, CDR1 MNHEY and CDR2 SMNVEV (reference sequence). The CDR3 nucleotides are TGTGCCAGCAGTTTACGCCGGGGCGGGGAGCTGTTTTTT. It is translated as CASSLRRGGELFF.

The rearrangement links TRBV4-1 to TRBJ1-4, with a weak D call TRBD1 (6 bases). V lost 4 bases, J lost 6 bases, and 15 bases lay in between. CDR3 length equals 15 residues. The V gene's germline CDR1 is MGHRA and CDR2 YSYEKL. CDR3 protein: CASSLIGTRHEKLFF. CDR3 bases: TGCGCCAGCAGCCTAATCGGGACAAGACATGAAAAACTGTTTTTT.

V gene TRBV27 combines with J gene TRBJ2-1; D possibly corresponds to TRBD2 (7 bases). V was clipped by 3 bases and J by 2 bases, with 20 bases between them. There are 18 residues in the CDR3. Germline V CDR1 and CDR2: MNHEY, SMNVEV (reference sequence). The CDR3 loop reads CASSLWGQAGSAYNEQFF. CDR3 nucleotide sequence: TGTGCCAGCAGTTTGTGGGGGCAAGCGGGGTCCGCCTACAATGAGCAGTTCTTC.

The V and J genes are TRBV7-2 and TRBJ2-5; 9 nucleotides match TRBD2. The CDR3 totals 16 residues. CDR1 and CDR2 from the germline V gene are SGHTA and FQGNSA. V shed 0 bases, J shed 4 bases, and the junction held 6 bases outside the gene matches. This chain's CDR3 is CASSLAVAGGGETQYF. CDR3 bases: TGTGCCAGCAGCTTAGCGGTCGCGGGAGGGGGAGAGACCCAGTACTTC.

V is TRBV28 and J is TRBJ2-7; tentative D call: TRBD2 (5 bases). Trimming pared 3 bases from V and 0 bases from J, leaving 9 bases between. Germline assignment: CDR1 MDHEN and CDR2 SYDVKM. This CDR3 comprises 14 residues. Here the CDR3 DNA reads TGTGCCAGCAGTTTCGGCGGGCTCTCCTACGAGCAGTACTTC. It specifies CASSFGGLSYEQYF.

This CDR3 reads CASSTTGSWAAFF. As DNA, the CDR3 is TGTGCCAGTAGTACCACAGGGTCATGGGCGGCTTTCTTT. The rearrangement links TRBV19 to TRBJ1-1, with D possibly TRBD1 on 6 matching bases. Trimming shortened V by 4 bases and J by 11 bases, and 17 bases separated the two germline ends. The CDR3 loop spans 13 amino acids. Germline V gene sequence: CDR1 LNHDA, CDR2 SQIVND (reference sequence).

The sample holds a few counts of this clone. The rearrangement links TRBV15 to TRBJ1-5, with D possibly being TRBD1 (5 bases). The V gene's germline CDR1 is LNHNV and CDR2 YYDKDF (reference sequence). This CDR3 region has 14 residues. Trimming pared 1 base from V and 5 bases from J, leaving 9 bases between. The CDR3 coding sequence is TGTGCCACCAGCAGAGGAAGGGGCGATCAGCCCCAGCATTTT. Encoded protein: CATSRGRGDQPQHF.

This CDR3 is CASSERGLAEAGRETQYF. Written as DNA, the CDR3 is TGTGCCAGCAGCGAACGGGGACTAGCGGAGGCGGGGAGAGAGACCCAGTACTTC. The V gene is TRBV9, the J gene TRBJ2-5; 11 nucleotides line up with TRBD2. Per germline, CDR1 SGDLS and CDR2 YYNGEE. The CDR3 has 18 amino acids. V lost 3 bases and J lost 4; bases outside the gene matches: 14.

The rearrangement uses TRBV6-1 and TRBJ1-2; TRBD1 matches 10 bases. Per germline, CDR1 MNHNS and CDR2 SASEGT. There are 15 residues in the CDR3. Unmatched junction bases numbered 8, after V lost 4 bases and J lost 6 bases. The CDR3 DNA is TGTGCCAGCAGTGCTACGATCGGGACAGGGGATGGCTACACCTTC. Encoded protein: CASSATIGTGDGYTF.

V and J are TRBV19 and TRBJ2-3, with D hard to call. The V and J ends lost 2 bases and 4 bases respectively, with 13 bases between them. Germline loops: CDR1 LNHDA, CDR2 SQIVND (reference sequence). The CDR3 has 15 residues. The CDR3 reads CASSIIQVQADTQYF. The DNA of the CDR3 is TGTGCCAGTAGTATAATCCAGGTCCAAGCAGATACGCAGTATTTT. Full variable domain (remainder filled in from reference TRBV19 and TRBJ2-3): DGGITQSPKYLFRKEGQNVTLSCEQNLNHDAMYWYRQDPGQGLRLIYYSQIVNDFQKGDIAEGYSVSREKKESFPLTVTSAQKNPTAFYLCASSIIQVQADTQYFGPGTRLTVL.

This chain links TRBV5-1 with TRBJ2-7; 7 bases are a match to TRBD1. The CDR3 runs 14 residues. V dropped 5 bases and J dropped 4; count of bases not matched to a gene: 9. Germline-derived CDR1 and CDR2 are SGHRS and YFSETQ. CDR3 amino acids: CASRTGTESYEQYF. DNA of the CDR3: TGCGCCAGCAGGACAGGGACAGAATCTTACGAGCAGTACTTC. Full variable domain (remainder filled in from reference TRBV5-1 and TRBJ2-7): KAGVTQTPRYLIKTRGQQVTLSCSPISGHRSVSWYQQTPGQGLQFLFEYFSETQRNKGNFPGRFSGRQFSNSRSEMNVSTLELGDSALYLCASRTGTESYEQYFGPGTRLTVT.

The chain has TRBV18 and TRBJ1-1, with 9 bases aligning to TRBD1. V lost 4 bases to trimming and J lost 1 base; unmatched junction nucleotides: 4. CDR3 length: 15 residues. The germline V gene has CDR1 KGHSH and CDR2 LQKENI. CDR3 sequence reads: CASSLGQGPNTEAFF. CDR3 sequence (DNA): TGTGCCAGCTCACTAGGACAGGGGCCGAACACTGAAGCTTTCTTT.